The clone carrying this T cell receptor (beta chain) was picked up many times. This sample was included in a study of early T cells in non-severe SARS-CoV-2 infection. Each single cDNA molecule received a unique molecular identifier. TCRdb reprocessed the 5' RACE reads via MiXCR and lists one record per CDR3 protein. In the table there are 50,000 to 70,000 distinct CDR3 sequences, roughly 8% of which are singletons. Germline CDR1 SGHTA, CDR2 FQGNSA. V trimming: 5 bases; J trimming: 3 bases; junction bases outside the gene matches: 9. This CDR3 is built from 18 residues. The sequenced material came from whole blood. The TCR originated in an adult who was a healthcare worker with PCR-confirmed SARS-CoV-2 infection or an uninfected control (not recorded which). This chain joins TRBV7-2 and TRBJ2-3; 15 bases are shared with TRBD2. The CDR3 protein is CASSLPLGLAGGTDTQYF. Here the CDR3 DNA reads TGTGCCAGCAGCCTCCCCCTCGGACTAGCGGGAGGGACAGATACGCAGTATTTT.